The T cell receptor (beta chain) described here comes from a study of blood T cell repertoires in COVID-19. Study details: The United States, Italy and Spain provided the acute and convalescent COVID-19 samples. PBMCs, B-cell-depleted T cells, or T cells provided the cDNA or gDNA that made up the material.

Germline CDR1 reads MNHNY; CDR2 reads SVGAGI (reference sequence). V was pared by 2 bases and J by 5 bases, with 16 bases between. The length of the CDR3 is 16 residues. Original analysis: It was from reference gene primer amplification that nucleated cell counts were estimated. This table comes from immunoSEQ multiplex PCR, and its TCRdb copy is limited to in-frame clones, with some not included. That table furnishes V, J and clone size, whereas the DNA furnished D and trimming. The sample contains roughly 100,000 clones, approximately 80% of which appear only once. The sequence was collected from an elderly woman with acute or convalescent COVID-19. The V and J genes are TRBV6-6 and TRBJ2-1, with D possibly matching TRBD1 (6 bases). Material: peripheral blood. The DNA for the CDR3 is TGTGCCAGCAGTTACGATCCCAGGGGATTGAACAATGAGCAGTTCTTC. Translating gives CASSYDPRGLNNEQFF.